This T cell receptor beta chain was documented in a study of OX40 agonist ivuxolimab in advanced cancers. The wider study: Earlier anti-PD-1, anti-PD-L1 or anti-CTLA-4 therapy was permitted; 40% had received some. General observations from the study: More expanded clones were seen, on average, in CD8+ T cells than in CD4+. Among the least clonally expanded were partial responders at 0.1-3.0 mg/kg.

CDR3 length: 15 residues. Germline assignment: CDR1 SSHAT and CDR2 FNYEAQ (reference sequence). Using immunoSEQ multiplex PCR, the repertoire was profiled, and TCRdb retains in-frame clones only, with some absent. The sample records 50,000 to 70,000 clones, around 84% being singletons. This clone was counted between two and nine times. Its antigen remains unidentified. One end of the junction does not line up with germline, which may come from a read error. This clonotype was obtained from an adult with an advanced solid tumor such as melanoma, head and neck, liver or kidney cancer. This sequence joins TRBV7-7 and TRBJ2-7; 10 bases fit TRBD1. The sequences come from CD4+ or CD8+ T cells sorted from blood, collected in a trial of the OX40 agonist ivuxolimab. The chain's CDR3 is CASSSGTGEGVKQYF. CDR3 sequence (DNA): TGTGCTAGCAGCTCCGGGACAGGGGAGGGGGTGAAGCAGTACTTC. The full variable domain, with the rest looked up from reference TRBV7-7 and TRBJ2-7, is GAGVSQSPRYKVTKRGQDVTLRCDPISSHATLYWYQQALGQGPEFLTYFNYEAQPDKSGLPSDRFSAERPEGSISTLTIQRTEQRDSAMYRCASSSGTGEGVKQYFGPGTRLTVT.